This TCR beta chain was found in a study of CD8+CD57+ T cells in acquired aplastic anemia. Study information: Mean DNA quantity obtained from sorted CD4+ and CD8+ cells was 2.5 to 4 ug.

By flow cytometry, patients selected for sequencing had shown an expansion of CD8+CD57+ cells. Blood samples were obtained from patients who had received no prior therapy. TCR beta VDJ combinations and CDR3 sequences were profiled from genomic DNA. In TCRdb, the reads were re-called with MiXCR into one record per CDR3 protein. Counted here are under 350,000 distinct CDR3 sequences, under 60% occurring once; the ten biggest clones make up approximately 1.2%. The CDR3 length is 16 residues. After removal of 6 bases from V and 2 bases from J, the junction contained 9 bases not matched to a gene. Germline V lookup: CDR1 SNHLY, CDR2 FYNNEI.

Sequencing was performed on sorted CD4+, CD8+, or CD8+CD57+ T cells (not recorded which) from PBMCs. This chain connects TRBV2 to TRBJ1-3; 8 bases match TRBD1. The sequence was obtained from a human donor with aplastic anemia. CDR3 bases: TGTGCCAGCAGCTTAGGGGGACAGGCCACTGGAAACACCATATATTTT. Protein: CASSLGGQATGNTIYF.